A single T cell receptor (beta chain) is shown here with its context. This sample stems from a study of blood T cell repertoires in COVID-19. Across the whole study: Italy, Spain and the United States were the sources of the convalescent and acute COVID-19 samples. PBMCs, B-cell-depleted T cells, or T cells were the source of the cDNA or gDNA that made up the material.

The V end was cut by 5 bases, the J end by 8 bases, with 21 bases between. Germline V gives CDR1 MNHEY, CDR2 SMNVEV (reference sequence). CDR3 length equals 15 residues. The data were produced by immunoSEQ multiplex PCR, yet TCRdb's version contains in-frame clones alone and is incomplete. The data contain 80,000 to 130,000 clones, roughly 90% of them singletons. The chain employs TRBV27 and TRBJ1-2, with D unclear. The sequence derives from a man in his sixties with acute or convalescent COVID-19. The sequenced sample was peripheral blood. CDR3 protein: CASSPTGGVGRGYTF. As DNA, the CDR3 is TGTGCCAGCAGTCCGACTGGTGGCGTTGGTCGGGGCTACACCTTC.